One and the same sample provided the 6 T cell receptor beta chains below, sequenced in a study of cytomegalovirus exposure and HLA in healthy donors. The PCR was carried out with 60 Vbeta primers and 13 Jbeta primers. Sequencing was performed with immunoSEQ multiplex PCR; in TCRdb, only in-frame clones are kept and a portion is missing. The sample contains roughly 93,000 clones, under 85% of which appear only once. Sequenced input: PBMCs. These receptors all come from a young man in good health and CMV-seropositive.

This chain links TRBV5-1 with TRBJ1-1; TRBD1 aligns across 9 bases. CDR3 size: 17 residues. Per the germline V gene, CDR1 is SGHRS and CDR2 is YFSETQ. V lost 0 bases to trimming and J lost 4 bases; unmatched junction nucleotides: 10. Here the CDR3 reads CASSLGTTGGWGTEAFF. In nucleotides, the CDR3 is TGCGCCAGCAGCTTGGGAACTACAGGGGGCTGGGGCACTGAAGCTTTCTTT.

This sequence joins TRBV30 and TRBJ1-2; 7 bases align to TRBD1. Unmatched junction bases numbered 5, after V lost 7 bases and J lost 0 bases. Germline V gene sequence: CDR1 GTSNPN, CDR2 SVGIG (reference sequence). CDR3 size: 13 residues. The CDR3 DNA follows: TGTGCCTCGGACAGGCGAGCTAACTATGGCTACACCTTC. Encoded protein: CASDRRANYGYTF.

CDR3 bases: TGTGCCAGCTCATCGACAGGGGATGGAAACACCATATATTTT. Translation: CASSSTGDGNTIYF. The rearrangement uses TRBV18 and TRBJ1-3; 8 positions agree with TRBD1. CDR1 and CDR2 (germline): KGHSH, LQKENI. This CDR3 comprises 14 residues. With V trimmed by 5 bases and J by 3 bases, 3 bases remained unmatched.

There are a few counts of this clone. The CDR3 nucleotides are TGTGCCTGGAGTCTCCCCCCGGGACTGAGTGAAGCTTTCTTT. Translating it yields CAWSLPPGLSEAFF. The chain combines TRBV30 with TRBJ1-1; TRBD1 is a possible D gene (5 bases). CDR3 size: 14 residues. V lost 2 bases to trimming and J lost 7 bases, with 17 bases between them. Germline values: CDR1 GTSNPN, CDR2 SVGIG (reference sequence).

The CDR3, as DNA: TGTGCCAGCAGGCCGGGACAGCGCAATCAGCCCCAGCATTTT. This gives the protein CASRPGQRNQPQHF. The chain is built from TRBV28 and TRBJ1-5; TRBD1 matches at 7 bases. Per germline, CDR1 MDHEN and CDR2 SYDVKM. Trimming took 6 bases from V and 2 from J; bases not matched to a gene: 4. CDR3 size: 14 residues.

J is TRBJ2-2 and V is TRBV10-2; 9 bases agree with TRBD2. Germline V gives CDR1 WSHSY, CDR2 SAAADI. This CDR3 has 14 residues. J lost 0 bases, V lost 8 bases, and 1 base had no gene match. CDR3 loop: CASCGGANTGELFF. DNA for the CDR3: TGCGCCAGCTGCGGGGGGGCGAACACCGGGGAGCTGTTTTTT.